Below, one T cell receptor (beta chain) is given with its context. Its antigen is not identified. The sample belongs to a study of graft-versus-host responses after intestinal transplantation. About the research overall: Anti-thymocyte globulin induction was given to all recipients, followed by tacrolimus and steroids for around three years.

Germline CDR1 is MGHRA and CDR2 is YSYEKL. The germline V and J ends were trimmed by 0 bases and 8 bases, with 11 bases remaining between them. This CDR3 contains 14 residues. The repertoire was sequenced with immunoSEQ multiplex PCR; TCRdb's copy has only in-frame clones and lacks some. The sample records roughly 93,000 clones, 92% being singletons. The study's findings and limits: Association was observed between peak circulating GvH clone levels and early post-transplant HvG declines. Allografts of one patient group, those with graft-donor T cell macrochimerism, had high graft-versus-host to host-versus-graft clonal ratios.

This specimen consisted of unstimulated CD8+ T cells sorted from spleen or lymph node cells, obtained before transplant. The origin of this receptor is a human donor who was the organ donor for an intestinal transplant. The chain links TRBV4-1 to TRBJ2-1, with D hard to call. The DNA for the CDR3 is TGCGCCAGCAGCCAAGAATCCCCGCGGCATGAGCAGTTCTTC. Protein product: CASSQESPRHEQFF.